Listed below are T cell receptor beta chains from one sample, sequenced in a study of blood T cell repertoires in COVID-19. Sequencing was performed with immunoSEQ multiplex PCR; in TCRdb, only in-frame clones are kept and a portion is missing. Here the sample spans a few hundred thousand clones, approximately 86% being singletons. The source material was peripheral blood. These receptors came from a human donor in a cohort sampled during active COVID-19. Both conserved end residues are part of each CDR3. D genes are given only for firm matches. Not all rows give a size; the values are once, few, many and, for expanded clones, a class.

V gene: TRBV5-6
CDR3 length: 15
J gene: TRBJ1-1
clone size: .
D gene: TRBD1
CDR3 DNA: TGTGCCAGCAGCTTGGCCCCAGGGGGCAACACTGAAGCTTTCTTT
CDR3 protein: CASSLAPGGNTEAFF

V gene: TRBV27
CDR3 length: 15
J gene: TRBJ1-3
clone size: once
D gene: TRBD1
CDR3 DNA: TGTGCCAGCAGTTTGACAGGGTCATACGGAAACACCATATATTTT
CDR3 protein: CASSLTGSYGNTIYF

V gene: TRBV15
CDR3 length: 14
J gene: TRBJ1-5
clone size: .
D gene: .
CDR3 DNA: TGTGCCACCAGCACCAATTTGGGGCGTCAGCCCCAGCATTTT
CDR3 protein: CATSTNLGRQPQHF

V gene: TRBV5-6
CDR3 length: 15
J gene: TRBJ1-6
clone size: .
D gene: .
CDR3 DNA: TGTGCCAGCCAAAAAGAAGGGGGAGCAAGCTCACCCCTCCACTTT
CDR3 protein: CASQKEGGASSPLHF

V gene: TRBV7-8
CDR3 length: 17
J gene: TRBJ2-7
clone size: .
D gene: TRBD2
CDR3 DNA: TGTGCCAGCAGCTTAGCTCGGACTAGCGGGGGGATTAACGAGCAGTACTTC
CDR3 protein: CASSLARTSGGINEQYF

V gene: TRBV9
CDR3 length: 13
J gene: TRBJ2-7
clone size: .
D gene: TRBD2
CDR3 DNA: TGTGCCAGCAGCCGAGGGTTCGGGAGGGAGCAGTACTTC
CDR3 protein: CASSRGFGREQYF

V gene: TRBV3-1/TRBV3-2
CDR3 length: 17
J gene: TRBJ2-1
clone size: .
D gene: TRBD2
CDR3 DNA: TGTGCCAGCAGCCAGGGGACTAGCGGGCCGTTTTACAATGAGCAGTTCTTC
CDR3 protein: CASSQGTSGPFYNEQFF

V gene: TRBV4-1
CDR3 length: 15
J gene: TRBJ1-4
clone size: .
D gene: .
CDR3 DNA: TGCGCCAGCAGCCAAGAGTCCTCGGCTAATGAAAAACTGTTTTTT
CDR3 protein: CASSQESSANEKLFF

V gene: TRBV6-6
CDR3 length: 14
J gene: TRBJ2-7
clone size: few
D gene: .
CDR3 DNA: TGTGCCAGCAGTTACGGGACAAACTCCTACGAGCAGTACTTC
CDR3 protein: CASSYGTNSYEQYF

V gene: TRBV2
CDR3 length: 18
J gene: TRBJ2-7
clone size: .
D gene: TRBD1
CDR3 DNA: TGTGCCAGCAGTGAAGCTACGTTCCAGGACAGGTCACTCTACGAGCAGTACTTC
CDR3 protein: CASSEATFQDRSLYEQYF

V gene: TRBV24-1
CDR3 length: 12
J gene: TRBJ2-5
clone size: .
D gene: .
CDR3 DNA: TGTGCCACCAGTTTGCGGGGAGAGACCCAGTACTTC
CDR3 protein: CATSLRGETQYF

V gene: TRBV6-5
CDR3 length: 14
J gene: TRBJ1-2
clone size: .
D gene: TRBD1
CDR3 DNA: TGTGCCAGCGCCCGGACAGGAATTGACTATGGCTACACCTTC
CDR3 protein: CASARTGIDYGYTF

V gene: TRBV4-2
CDR3 length: 16
J gene: TRBJ2-3
clone size: once
D gene: TRBD2
CDR3 DNA: TGTGCCAGCAGCCAGGTCCTAGCGGGAGGCACAGATACGCAGTATTTT
CDR3 protein: CASSQVLAGGTDTQYF

V gene: TRBV30
CDR3 length: 16
J gene: TRBJ2-6
clone size: .
D gene: TRBD2
CDR3 DNA: TGTGCTTGGGCGGCTAGCGGGAGTAGTGGGGCCAACGTCCTGACTTTC
CDR3 protein: CAWAASGSSGANVLTF

V gene: TRBV30
CDR3 length: 13
J gene: TRBJ1-1
clone size: .
D gene: TRBD1
CDR3 DNA: TGTGCCTGGAGTCACAGGGGGGGCACTGAAGCTTTCTTT
CDR3 protein: CAWSHRGGTEAFF

V gene: TRBV18
CDR3 length: 14
J gene: TRBJ2-7
clone size: .
D gene: .
CDR3 DNA: TGTGCCAGCTCACCAGAGGCCAGAGCCTACGAGCAGTACTTC
CDR3 protein: CASSPEARAYEQYF

V gene: TRBV9
CDR3 length: 14
J gene: TRBJ2-3
clone size: once
D gene: TRBD2
CDR3 DNA: TGTGCCAGCAGCGTTAGCGGGACCACAGATACGCAGTATTTT
CDR3 protein: CASSVSGTTDTQYF

V gene: TRBV6-1
CDR3 length: 14
J gene: TRBJ1-6
clone size: medium-sized
D gene: TRBD1
CDR3 DNA: TGTGCCAGCAGTGAAGGGACAGGGGTTTCACCCCTCCACTTT
CDR3 protein: CASSEGTGVSPLHF

V gene: TRBV18
CDR3 length: 16
J gene: TRBJ2-7
clone size: .
D gene: TRBD2
CDR3 DNA: TGTGCCAGCTCACCAATGTTTCGGGGGGACCCATACGAGCAGTACTTC
CDR3 protein: CASSPMFRGDPYEQYF

V gene: TRBV9
CDR3 length: 13
J gene: TRBJ2-7
clone size: .
D gene: .
CDR3 DNA: TGTGCCAGCAGCGTAGCCGAGGGCGGGGAGCAGTACTTC
CDR3 protein: CASSVAEGGEQYF

V gene: TRBV28
CDR3 length: 15
J gene: TRBJ1-5
clone size: .
D gene: .
CDR3 DNA: TGTGCCAGCAGTCCGGACAGCTATAGCAATCAGCCCCAGCATTTT
CDR3 protein: CASSPDSYSNQPQHF

V gene: TRBV5-1
CDR3 length: 14
J gene: TRBJ1-2
clone size: .
D gene: .
CDR3 DNA: TGCGCCAGCAGCTTAAGCGACGCTAACTATGGCTACACCTTC
CDR3 protein: CASSLSDANYGYTF

V gene: TRBV5-4
CDR3 length: 13
J gene: TRBJ2-1
clone size: .
D gene: .
CDR3 DNA: TGTGCCAGCAGCTCCAACGAGCGGTCCCTCCAGTTCTTC
CDR3 protein: CASSSNERSLQFF

V gene: TRBV3-1/TRBV3-2
CDR3 length: 12
J gene: TRBJ2-3
clone size: .
D gene: .
CDR3 DNA: TGTGCCAGCAGCCAAGGCGGGTCTACGCAGTATTTT
CDR3 protein: CASSQGGSTQYF

V gene: TRBV4-1
CDR3 length: 15
J gene: TRBJ2-7
clone size: .
D gene: TRBD1
CDR3 DNA: TGCGCCAGCGCACCAGTCCGGGACAGGGGCCGGGAGCAGTACTTC
CDR3 protein: CASAPVRDRGREQYF

V gene: TRBV7-2
CDR3 length: 18
J gene: TRBJ2-3
clone size: .
D gene: TRBD2
CDR3 DNA: TGTGCCAGCAGCTTAGCGGCCCCACTAGCGGGAGGGTTAGATACGCAGTATTTT
CDR3 protein: CASSLAAPLAGGLDTQYF

V gene: TRBV24-1
CDR3 length: 15
J gene: TRBJ2-2
clone size: .
D gene: .
CDR3 DNA: TGTGCCACCAGTGATTTCACAGGAGAGACCGGGGAGCTGTTTTTT
CDR3 protein: CATSDFTGETGELFF

V gene: TRBV7-8
CDR3 length: 14
J gene: TRBJ1-4
clone size: .
D gene: .
CDR3 DNA: TGTGCCAGCAGCTATGGGAGGATACGGGAAAAACTGTTTTTT
CDR3 protein: CASSYGRIREKLFF

V gene: TRBV3-1/TRBV3-2
CDR3 length: 17
J gene: TRBJ2-5
clone size: .
D gene: TRBD2
CDR3 DNA: TGTGCCAGCAGCTCCGGACTAGCGGGGGGTCCACAAGAGACCCAGTACTTC
CDR3 protein: CASSSGLAGGPQETQYF

V gene: TRBV3-1/TRBV3-2
CDR3 length: 16
J gene: TRBJ1-4
clone size: .
D gene: TRBD1
CDR3 DNA: TGTGCCAGCAGCCAACGACGTGGGACAGGGGGACGAAAACTGTTTTTT
CDR3 protein: CASSQRRGTGGRKLFF

V gene: TRBV15
CDR3 length: 19
J gene: TRBJ2-3
clone size: once
D gene: TRBD2
CDR3 DNA: TGTGCCACCAGCAGAGATATGGGGGGGTACCCCACTAGCACAGATACGCAGTATTTT
CDR3 protein: CATSRDMGGYPTSTDTQYF

V gene: TRBV6-5
CDR3 length: 14
J gene: TRBJ1-2
clone size: .
D gene: TRBD1
CDR3 DNA: TGTGCCAGCAGAAGGACAGGGGGTTACTATGGCTACACCTTC
CDR3 protein: CASRRTGGYYGYTF

V gene: TRBV29-1
CDR3 length: 13
J gene: TRBJ1-1
clone size: .
D gene: TRBD1
CDR3 DNA: TGCAGCGTTGCGGGGGGACAGGGGGCTGAAGCTTTCTTT
CDR3 protein: CSVAGGQGAEAFF

V gene: TRBV30
CDR3 length: 20
J gene: TRBJ2-1
clone size: .
D gene: TRBD2
CDR3 DNA: TGTGCCTGGAGCAAAAGGAAGGGACTAGCGGGGGGCCGGGGCCACAATGAGCAGTTCTTC
CDR3 protein: CAWSKRKGLAGGRGHNEQFF

V gene: TRBV24-1
CDR3 length: 13
J gene: TRBJ2-7
clone size: .
D gene: TRBD1
CDR3 DNA: TGTGCCACCAGTGCTACGGACAGGGGCGAGCAGTACTTC
CDR3 protein: CATSATDRGEQYF

V gene: TRBV30
CDR3 length: 15
J gene: TRBJ1-3
clone size: .
D gene: .
CDR3 DNA: TGTGCCTGGAGTTACTTTGACAGCTCTGGAAACACCATATATTTT
CDR3 protein: CAWSYFDSSGNTIYF

V gene: TRBV9
CDR3 length: 14
J gene: TRBJ2-5
clone size: .
D gene: TRBD2
CDR3 DNA: TGTGCCAGCAGCGCCGTTGCGGGGGGAGAGACCCAGTACTTC
CDR3 protein: CASSAVAGGETQYF

V gene: TRBV6-5
CDR3 length: 14
J gene: TRBJ1-5
clone size: .
D gene: TRBD1
CDR3 DNA: TGTGCCAGCCACAGGGGATCGGGCAATCAGCCCCAGCATTTT
CDR3 protein: CASHRGSGNQPQHF

V gene: TRBV7-3
CDR3 length: 16
J gene: TRBJ2-1
clone size: .
D gene: TRBD2
CDR3 DNA: TGTGCCAGCAGCAAGGGCATAGCGGGAGGAGTCAATGAGCAGTTCTTC
CDR3 protein: CASSKGIAGGVNEQFF

V gene: TRBV11-3
CDR3 length: 15
J gene: TRBJ2-2
clone size: .
D gene: .
CDR3 DNA: TGTGCCAGCAGCTTAGAGGGAGGGAACACCGGGGAGCTGTTTTTT
CDR3 protein: CASSLEGGNTGELFF

V gene: TRBV6-5
CDR3 length: 15
J gene: TRBJ2-7
clone size: .
D gene: TRBD2
CDR3 DNA: TGTGCCAGCAGTTACCCCACGGGACTAGTCCACGAGCAGTACTTC
CDR3 protein: CASSYPTGLVHEQYF

V gene: TRBV2
CDR3 length: 18
J gene: TRBJ2-7
clone size: .
D gene: TRBD2
CDR3 DNA: TGTGCCAGCCTTGGAGAACAGCCCAGCGGGGGGATTTCCTACGAGCAGTACTTC
CDR3 protein: CASLGEQPSGGISYEQYF

V gene: TRBV2
CDR3 length: 14
J gene: TRBJ2-3
clone size: .
D gene: TRBD1
CDR3 DNA: TGTGCCAGCAGACAGGGGGCCAGCACAGATACGCAGTATTTT
CDR3 protein: CASRQGASTDTQYF

V gene: TRBV27
CDR3 length: 14
J gene: TRBJ2-1
clone size: .
D gene: TRBD2
CDR3 DNA: TGTGCCAGCACCGATATTAAGAAGCGGGAGTATGAGTTCTTC
CDR3 protein: CASTDIKKREYEFF

V gene: TRBV12-3/TRBV12-4
CDR3 length: 13
J gene: TRBJ1-5
clone size: .
D gene: TRBD1
CDR3 DNA: TGTGCCAGCAGCCAGGGGGCGAGTCAGCCCCAGCATTTT
CDR3 protein: CASSQGASQPQHF

V gene: TRBV6-1
CDR3 length: 13
J gene: TRBJ2-5
clone size: .
D gene: .
CDR3 DNA: TGTGCCAGCAGTGAAGGATTGCGAGAGACCCAGTACTTC
CDR3 protein: CASSEGLRETQYF

V gene: TRBV9
CDR3 length: 16
J gene: TRBJ2-7
clone size: .
D gene: .
CDR3 DNA: TGTGCCAGCAGCGCTACTATAGGTAGTAGCTCCTACGAGCAGTACTTC
CDR3 protein: CASSATIGSSSYEQYF

V gene: TRBV19
CDR3 length: 12
J gene: TRBJ1-1
clone size: .
D gene: .
CDR3 DNA: TGTGCCAGTAGTATAGGGAGCACTGAAGCTTTCTTT
CDR3 protein: CASSIGSTEAFF

V gene: TRBV12-5
CDR3 length: 13
J gene: TRBJ2-7
clone size: .
D gene: .
CDR3 DNA: TGTGCTAGTGGTTTGATTGGAGAGTACGAGCAGTACTTC
CDR3 protein: CASGLIGEYEQYF

V gene: TRBV4-2
CDR3 length: 18
J gene: TRBJ2-2
clone size: .
D gene: TRBD2
CDR3 DNA: TGTGCCAGCAGCCAAGGGGTCGGACTAGCGGCGAACACCGGGGAGCTGTTTTTT
CDR3 protein: CASSQGVGLAANTGELFF

V gene: TRBV6-4
CDR3 length: 14
J gene: TRBJ2-1
clone size: once
D gene: TRBD1
CDR3 DNA: TGTGCCAGCAGTGACTCGACAGGGGAGCGGGAGCAGTTCTTC
CDR3 protein: CASSDSTGEREQFF